This is a list of T cell receptor beta chains from one sample in a study of blood T cell repertoires in COVID-19. Libraries were prepared by immunoSEQ multiplex PCR; TCRdb keeps only in-frame clonotypes and omits some of them. The table has some 50,000 clones, around 87% seen once. The sample taken for sequencing was peripheral blood. The receptors were sampled from a human donor in a cohort sampled during active COVID-19. Each CDR3 is given with its conserved first and last residue. D genes are given only for firm matches. Part of the rows lack a size; the others show once, few, many or a class for expanded clones.

cdr3_aa,cdr3_nt,j_call,d_call,clone_size,cdr3_length,v_call
CASSIATASSYEQYF,TGTGCCAGTAGTATAGCGACAGCCTCCTCCTACGAGCAGTACTTC,TRBJ2-7,NA,NA,15,TRBV19
CASTADYNEQFF,TGTGCCAGCACTGCGGATTACAATGAGCAGTTCTTC,TRBJ2-1,NA,NA,12,TRBV2
CASSLWDSGGEAFF,TGCGCCAGCAGCCTGTGGGACTCAGGAGGTGAAGCTTTCTTT,TRBJ1-1,NA,NA,14,TRBV5-1
CASRTSGGSYEQYF,TGTGCCAGTAGGACTAGCGGGGGATCCTACGAGCAGTACTTC,TRBJ2-7,TRBD2,once,14,TRBV19
CASKSSLGAIGGYTF,TGTGCCAGCAAAAGTAGCTTAGGGGCGATTGGTGGCTACACCTTC,TRBJ1-2,NA,NA,15,TRBV27
CASSLEGGDGYTF,TGTGCCAGCAGCTTAGAGGGAGGAGATGGCTACACCTTC,TRBJ1-2,NA,NA,13,TRBV7-2
CASSDTSPLHF,TGTGCCAGCAGTGACACGTCACCCCTCCACTTT,TRBJ1-6,NA,once,11,TRBV28
CASSLGEGSPRGYTF,TGTGCCAGCAGCTTAGGCGAGGGCAGCCCCCGAGGCTACACCTTC,TRBJ1-2,NA,few,15,TRBV7-9
CASSYLLNNYEQYF,TGTGCCAGCAGTTACTTGCTTAACAACTACGAGCAGTACTTC,TRBJ2-7,NA,NA,14,TRBV6-5
CASSVLANNEQFF,TGTGCCAGCAGCGTACTAGCAAATAATGAGCAGTTCTTC,TRBJ2-1,NA,NA,13,TRBV9
CASSQLPGTGDRGYTF,TGTGCCAGCTCACAACTCCCCGGGACAGGGGATCGGGGCTACACCTTC,TRBJ1-2,TRBD1,NA,16,TRBV18
CASKRQSSYNSPLHF,TGTGCCAGCAAGAGACAGAGCTCCTATAATTCACCCCTCCACTTT,TRBJ1-6,NA,NA,15,TRBV7-2
CASSSETRADEQFF,TGCGCCAGCAGCTCCGAGACTAGAGCGGATGAGCAGTTCTTC,TRBJ2-1,NA,NA,14,TRBV5-1
CASSPEGTGGELFF,TGTGCCAGCAGCCCAGAGGGGACAGGCGGGGAGCTGTTTTTT,TRBJ2-2,TRBD1,NA,14,TRBV6-2/TRBV6-3
CASGGGEQYF,TGTGCCAGCGGGGGAGGCGAGCAGTACTTC,TRBJ2-7,NA,NA,10,TRBV2
CASWGQHGYTF,TGTGCCAGCTGGGGCCAGCATGGCTACACCTTC,TRBJ1-2,NA,once,11,TRBV6-5
CASSQTGGRAPYEQYF,TGTGCCAGCAGTCAGACCGGCGGGAGGGCCCCCTACGAGCAGTACTTC,TRBJ2-7,TRBD2,NA,16,TRBV7-2
CASRGQALYNEQFF,TGTGCCAGCAGGGGACAGGCCCTTTACAATGAGCAGTTCTTC,TRBJ2-1,TRBD1,NA,14,TRBV2
CASNLQGLAVGSFF,TGTGCCAGCAACCTCCAAGGACTAGCGGTTGGTTCATTCTTC,TRBJ2-1,TRBD2,NA,14,TRBV2
CASSHTSGGETQYF,TGCGCCAGCAGCCATACTAGCGGGGGCGAGACCCAGTACTTC,TRBJ2-5,TRBD2,NA,14,TRBV4-1
CASSKPRTGPYGYTF,TGTGCCAGCAGCAAACCCAGGACAGGCCCCTATGGCTACACCTTC,TRBJ1-2,NA,NA,15,TRBV21-1
CASSPPAGGSNEQFF,TGTGCCAGCAGTCCCCCGGCGGGAGGAAGCAATGAGCAGTTCTTC,TRBJ2-1,TRBD2,NA,15,TRBV6-4
CASSESWGGTYNEQFF,TGTGCCAGCAGTGAATCATGGGGGGGGACCTACAATGAGCAGTTCTTC,TRBJ2-1,TRBD2,NA,16,TRBV25-1
CATSREGTGQETQYF,TGTGCCACCAGCAGAGAAGGGACAGGGCAAGAGACCCAGTACTTC,TRBJ2-5,TRBD1,once,15,TRBV15
CASSQDLGGGTFYEQYF,TGCGCCAGCAGCCAAGATCTAGGCGGGGGAACTTTCTACGAGCAGTACTTC,TRBJ2-7,TRBD2,NA,17,TRBV4-3
CSVGSGNTIYF,TGCAGCGTTGGATCAGGGAACACCATATATTTT,TRBJ1-3,NA,NA,11,TRBV29-1
CASSAGQGANEQYF,TGTGCCAGCAGCGCGGGACAGGGGGCAAACGAGCAGTACTTC,TRBJ2-7,TRBD1,once,14,TRBV9
CASSEIQVANYGYTF,TGTGCCAGCAGTGAAATCCAGGTAGCTAACTATGGCTACACCTTC,TRBJ1-2,NA,NA,15,TRBV2
CASSPTDGAGANVLTF,TGCGCCAGCAGCCCCACGGACGGGGCTGGGGCCAACGTCCTGACTTTC,TRBJ2-6,NA,NA,16,TRBV4-3
CACSPLWSLNTEAFF,TGTGCCTGCAGTCCCCTTTGGAGTTTGAACACTGAAGCTTTCTTT,TRBJ1-1,NA,NA,15,TRBV6-2/TRBV6-3
CASSQAQGIITEAFF,TGCGCCAGTAGCCAAGCCCAGGGGATTATCACTGAAGCTTTCTTT,TRBJ1-1,NA,NA,15,TRBV4-1
CASSVSSGEETQYF,TGTGCCAGCAGCGTCTCTAGCGGGGAAGAGACCCAGTACTTC,TRBJ2-5,TRBD2,NA,14,TRBV9
CASSPQGRETQYF,TGTGCCAGCAGCCCACAGGGCCGAGAGACCCAGTACTTC,TRBJ2-5,NA,NA,13,TRBV27
CATSASGGGLTSYEQYF,TGTGCCACCAGCGCCTCCGGGGGGGGACTTACCTCCTACGAGCAGTACTTC,TRBJ2-7,TRBD2,NA,17,TRBV15